This entry concerns a single TCR beta chain. Its antigen is undetermined. These data originate in a study of beta chain features in type 1 diabetes. Approximately 110 mL of blood, on average, came from one heparinised draw per donor. Purities in excess of 98% were seen in all sorted populations. The whole isolated RNA underwent reverse transcription, so sequencing captured expressed TCRB transcripts. Sequencing was performed with immunoSEQ multiplex PCR; in TCRdb, only in-frame clones are kept and a portion is missing. Of about 160,000 clones listed, 10% to 13% are singletons. Overall study results and limits: Type 1 diabetes patients had TCRB CDR3s that were shorter (moderately but significantly so) in all four CD4+ subsets.

This CDR3 is 14 amino acids long. The ends were cut back, 3 bases at V and 6 bases at J, with 13 bases in the middle. Looked up from germline, CDR1 is SGHTA and CDR2 is FQGNSA. This sequence was found in a man in his thirties or forties with type 1 diabetes. The V gene is TRBV7-2, the J gene TRBJ2-3; tentative D call: TRBD2 (6 bases). Sequenced: central memory CD4+ T cells from blood. The CDR3 nucleotides are TGTGCCAGCAGCTTGATCGGGAGTTGGGATACGCAGTATTTT. Translation gives CASSLIGSWDTQYF.